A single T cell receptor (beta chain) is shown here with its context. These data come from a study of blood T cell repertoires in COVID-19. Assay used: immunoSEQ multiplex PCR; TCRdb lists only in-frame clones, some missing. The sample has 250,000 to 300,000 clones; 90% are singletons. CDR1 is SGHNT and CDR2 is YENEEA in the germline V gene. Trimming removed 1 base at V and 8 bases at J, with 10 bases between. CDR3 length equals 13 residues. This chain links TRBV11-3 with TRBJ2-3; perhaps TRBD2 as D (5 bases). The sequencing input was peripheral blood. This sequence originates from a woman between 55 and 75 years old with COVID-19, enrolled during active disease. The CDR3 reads CASSLVRSGTQYF. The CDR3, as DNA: TGTGCCAGCAGCTTAGTACGCAGCGGTACGCAGTATTTT.